The entry below gives a single T cell receptor beta chain sequence along with its context. The record originates from a study of blood T cell repertoires in COVID-19. On the study more broadly: Donors in the United States, Italy and Spain gave samples during acute or convalescent COVID-19. Nucleic acid was either cDNA or gDNA, and it came from T cells, B-cell-depleted T cells, or PBMCs.

Original analysis: Reference gene primer amplification yielded estimated nucleated cell counts. Assay used: immunoSEQ multiplex PCR; TCRdb lists only in-frame clones, some missing. The V and J calls and the clone size are those of that table, but D and trimming were determined from the DNA. This table holds 130,000 to 150,000 clones, just under 85% found once. The clonotype was recovered from a woman older than 75 with acute or convalescent COVID-19. Sequences were obtained from peripheral blood.

DNA of the CDR3: TGCGCCAGCAGCTTAATACCGGGACTCCCGAGCACAGATACGCAGTATTTT. The encoded protein is CASSLIPGLPSTDTQYF. The rearrangement links TRBV5-1 to TRBJ2-3, with a tentative D call TRBD2 (6 bases). Deletions cut 2 bases from V and 0 bases from J, with 16 bases between. The CDR3 has 17 amino acids. Germline V gene lookup returns CDR1 SGHRS and CDR2 YFSETQ.